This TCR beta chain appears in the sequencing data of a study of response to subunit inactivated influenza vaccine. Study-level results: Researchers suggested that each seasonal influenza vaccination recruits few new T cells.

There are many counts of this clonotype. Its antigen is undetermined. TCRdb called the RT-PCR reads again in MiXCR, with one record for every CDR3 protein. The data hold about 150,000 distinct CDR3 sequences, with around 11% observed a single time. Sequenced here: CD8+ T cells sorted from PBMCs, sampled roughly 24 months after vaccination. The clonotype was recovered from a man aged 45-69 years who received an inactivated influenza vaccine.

As DNA, the CDR3 is TGTGCCATCGTAGGGGCGAATGAGCAGTTCTTC. Translation: CAIVGANEQFF. The V gene is TRBV10-3, the J gene TRBJ2-1, with a tentative D call TRBD1 (5 bases). Trimming removed 8 bases from V and 7 bases from J, with 9 bases in between. The CDR3 has 11 residues. CDR1 and CDR2 (germline): ENHRY, SYGVKD.